This entry is about one TCR beta chain. Germline lookup yields CDR1 LGHDT and CDR2 YNNKEL (reference sequence). The V end was cut by 3 bases, the J end by 5 bases, with 16 bases between. The CDR3 runs to 15 residues. This sample is drawn from a study of blood T cell repertoires in COVID-19. Study in general: Sources were T cells, B-cell-depleted T cells, or PBMCs; the material itself was cDNA or gDNA.

As originally analysed: Estimates of nucleated cell counts were drawn from the amplification of reference gene primers. Assay: immunoSEQ multiplex PCR; the TCRdb copy retains only in-frame clones and omits some. V and J calls and clone size are copied from that table; D and trimming were computed from the DNA. The sample carries 80,000 or so clones, roughly 89% recorded once. This sequence joins TRBV3-1 (or the pseudogene TRBV3-2) and TRBJ1-2; possible D gene TRBD1, 5 bases. Material for sequencing was peripheral blood. This receptor was obtained from a man in his forties or fifties with acute or convalescent COVID-19. The CDR3 coding sequence is TGTGCCAGCAGCCAGGGTACAGGCCGTGGGTATGGCTACACCTTC. This codes for CASSQGTGRGYGYTF.